The TCR beta chain under discussion was sequenced for a study of T cell responses to AZD1222 COVID-19 vaccine (dated by TCRdb to the early 2020s). Regarding the research as a whole: Because spike-specific TCR depth and breadth did not differ between the two schedules, AZD1222 recipients who got a second dose at roughly 4 weeks were pooled with those who got a second dose at roughly 12 weeks. TCR sequencing covered 233 trial participants: 207 given two doses of AZD1222 and 26 given two doses of MenACWY control vaccine. Enrollment into the trials was organized by age into subgroups of 18-55, 56-69 and 70-plus years, and those subgroups contained about 160, 30 and 59 TCR-sequenced participants, respectively.

With regard to this clone: Its antigen is unknown. No base quality values were provided; no much bigger clone lies one nucleotide off.

The CDR3 contains 14 residues, cysteine and phenylalanine counted. The retained sequence is limited to the CDR3, 42 bases, with the frame set at the first base. According to the germline V gene, CDR1 reads LGHNA and CDR2 reads YNFKEQ. Germline trimming amounts to 8 bases on V and 3 bases on J, with 9 as the count of junction bases outside the gene matches. The paper as a whole reports these results and caveats: Reportedly, almost half of the unique spike-specific TCRs recognized epitopes lying outside the regions that are mutated in the B.1.351 and B.1.1.7 variants. Most participants were white British and females outnumbered males, and the authors suggested that clonal diversity may have been underestimated. Spike-specific TCR breadth and depth rose significantly after two AZD1222 doses compared with day 0 and with MenACWY recipients. The whole spike protein was spanned by vaccine-associated CD4 TCRs, and dominant responses were seen in regions 160-218 and 743-854. The 56-69-year group was small, and its depth increase did not reach significance, likely because of low power. Because no day 14 peak-response samples were available, repertoires were characterized only after the peak T cell response. Conclusions about previously exposed vaccinees are limited because only six or seven AZD1222 recipients were SARS-CoV-2 seropositive at baseline.

The CDR3 regions of human TCRbeta chains were subjected to immunosequencing. Per the source publication's procedure: TCRs in the repertoires were matched against a reference library of SARS-CoV-2-specific TCRs that had been generated with the MIRA antigen-specificity platform. Breadth was defined as the fraction of unique TCRs that were SARS-CoV-2-associated. Depth was defined as the fraction of total T cells that were SARS-CoV-2-associated. Using the MIRA data, every spike-specific TCR was mapped to the spike region that the TCR reacted to and assigned to either a CD4 or a CD8 class. Log10-transformed breadth and depth values were compared by one-way ANOVA with Sidak's multiple comparisons tests. TCRdb stores this immuneACCESS table with in-frame sequences only. Part of the clones is absent; in the studies checked, under half of the shortfall reflects unresolved V genes, and no reason is known for the rest. V, J and clone size were drawn from that table, and D and trimming were deduced from the DNA. Recorded for this sample are roughly 100,000 clones; 88% of them occurred a single time. Clones ranked in the top ten supply 10% to 15% of the sample.

Explained via the paper, the time point label denotes: baseline before first vaccination. The vaccinee samples were drawn from two UK trials, COV001 and COV002, one of which was a single-blind randomized controlled phase 2/3 trial testing AZD1222 (ChAdOx1 nCoV-19) in healthy adults. Trial participant PBMC samples were collected at day 0 and day 28 after the second dose for TCRbeta chain sequencing. This receptor chain uses TRBV4-2 and TRBJ2-5, with 7 central nucleotides matching TRBD2. Sample: peripheral blood, taken on day 0 of AZD1222 vaccination. The TCR comes from an adult in good health. The sequence in DNA is TGTGCCAGCTCGAAATTGAGCGGGGAAGAGACCCAGTACTTC. This codes for CASSKLSGEETQYF.